A single sample gave rise to the 18 T cell receptor beta chains below, sequenced in a study of T cell responses to AZD1222 COVID-19 vaccine. Data came from immunoSEQ multiplex PCR; TCRdb stores just in-frame clones and leaves some out. The sample holds about 110,000 clones; approximately 86% are singletons and the top ten take less than 3.5%. Sequenced here: peripheral blood, sampled on day 0 of AZD1222 vaccination. The origin of the receptors is an adult in good health.

This chain links TRBV28 with TRBJ1-1; a possible D gene is TRBD1 (5 bases). The germline gives CDR1 MDHEN, CDR2 SYDVKM. This CDR3 has 15 residues. V lost 5 bases to trimming and J lost 0 bases, with 13 bases between them. This chain's CDR3 is CASSLHGTMNTEAFF. The CDR3 DNA sequence: TGTGCCAGCAGTCTTCACGGGACTATGAACACTGAAGCTTTCTTT. The full variable domain, rest sourced from reference TRBV28 and TRBJ1-1, is DVKVTQSSRYLVKRTGEKVFLECVQDMDHENMFWYRQDPGLGLRLIYFSYDVKMKEKGDIPEGYSVSREKKERFSLILESASTNQTSMYLCASSLHGTMNTEAFFGQGTRLTVV.

This clone was seen more than once but under ten times. The V gene is TRBV27, the J gene TRBJ1-2; 7 nucleotides line up with TRBD1. The CDR3 extends over 17 amino acids. Losses at the gene ends were 2 bases for V and 0 bases for J; bases not matched to a gene: 9. CDR1 is MNHEY and CDR2 is SMNVEV in the germline V gene (reference sequence). This chain's CDR3 is CASSLVGQNFANYGYTF. The CDR3 DNA follows: TGTGCCAGCAGTTTAGTGGGACAGAACTTCGCTAACTATGGCTACACCTTC.

The chain joins TRBV9 to TRBJ1-6, with TRBD1 identical over 7 bases. Per germline, CDR1 SGDLS and CDR2 YYNGEE. The V segment lost 0 bases and the J segment 6 bases; nucleotides outside the gene matches: 9. This CDR3 contains 17 residues. CDR3 amino acids: CASSVAGGTAFNSPLHF. The CDR3 DNA sequence: TGTGCCAGCAGCGTAGCCGGAGGGACAGCATTTAATTCACCCCTCCACTTT.

The CDR3 coding sequence is TGTGCCAGCAGCACTGGACAGGGTAACTATGGCTACACCTTC. Amino acids: CASSTGQGNYGYTF. The chain employs TRBV5-5 and TRBJ1-2; 8 positions match TRBD1. This CDR3 has 14 amino acids. Losses at the gene ends were 4 bases for V and 1 base for J; bases not matched to a gene: 3. Germline values: CDR1 SGHKS, CDR2 YYEKEE (reference sequence).

V gene TRBV5-4 combines with J gene TRBJ1-3; no clear D gene. V lost 0 bases, J lost 0 bases, and 10 bases lay in between. Germline loops: CDR1 SGHNT, CDR2 YYREEE (reference sequence). The CDR3 sequence is 16 residues long. The CDR3 DNA reads TGTGCCAGCAGCTTGGACCCTGAGAGCTCTGGAAACACCATATATTTT. It specifies CASSLDPESSGNTIYF. The whole variable domain, filled in from reference TRBV5-4 and TRBJ1-3, reads ETGVTQSPTHLIKTRGQQVTLRCSSQSGHNTVSWYQQALGQGPQFIFQYYREEENGRGNFPPRFSGLQFPNYSSELNVNALELDDSALYLCASSLDPESSGNTIYFGEGSWLTVV.

The chain uses TRBV5-1 and TRBJ2-2; D ambiguous. The V end lost 4 bases, the J end lost 5 bases, and 21 bases lay between the germline ends. Germline V CDR1 and CDR2: SGHRS, YFSETQ. The length of the CDR3 is 17 residues. The CDR3 DNA sequence: TGCGCCAGCAGCCCCAGACCTGGTGGCCGCCTGACCGGGGAGCTGTTTTTT. This codes for CASSPRPGGRLTGELFF.

The chain combines TRBV3-1 (or the pseudogene TRBV3-2) with TRBJ1-1; possible D gene TRBD1, 5 bases. Germline CDR1 LGHDT, CDR2 YNNKEL (reference sequence). This CDR3 has 13 residues. V was cut by 7 bases and J by 1 base, with 10 bases left in between. The CDR3 sequence is CASNTGGNTEAFF. In DNA, the CDR3 is TGTGCCAGCAACACAGGAGGGAACACTGAAGCTTTCTTT.

The chain links TRBV7-9 to TRBJ1-1; D is ambiguous. V was shortened by 8 bases and J by 1 base, with 8 bases between the two germline ends. Germline V gives CDR1 SEHNR, CDR2 FQNEAQ (reference sequence). The length of the CDR3 is 12 residues. CDR3 nucleotide sequence: TGTGCCAGCGTTTGGGGGAACACTGAAGCTTTCTTT. This translates into CASVWGNTEAFF. The full variable domain, in which reference TRBV7-9 and TRBJ1-1 provide the parts outside the CDR3, is DTGVSQNPRHKITKRGQNVTFRCDPISEHNRLYWYRQTLGQGPEFLTYFQNEAQLEKSRLLSDRFSAERPKGSFSTLEIQRTEQGDSAMYLCASVWGNTEAFFGQGTRLTVV.

To note about this clone: A junction boundary mismatches the germline segment, possibly from a read error. This chain joins TRBV9 and TRBJ1-1; 9 bases align to TRBD1. The CDR3 runs 14 residues. Germline assignment: CDR1 SGDLS and CDR2 YYNGEE. CDR3 bases: TGTGCCAGCAGCGTAGTCGGCGGCTGGGACAGGGAAATCTTT. It encodes CASSVVGGWDREIF. The whole variable domain, remainder taken from reference TRBV9 and TRBJ1-1, is DSGVTQTPKHLITATGQRVTLRCSPRSGDLSVYWYQQSLDQGLQFLIQYYNGEERAKGNILERFSAQQFPDLHSELNLSSLELGDSALYFCASSVVGGWDREIFGQGTRLTVV.

The sample holds a few counts of this clone. The V gene is TRBV19, the J gene TRBJ2-2; 11 bases are shared with TRBD2. Unmatched junction bases numbered 4, after V lost 7 bases and J lost 0 bases. Per the germline V gene, CDR1 is LNHDA and CDR2 is SQIVND (reference sequence). The CDR3 has 16 amino acids. The CDR3 here is CASKKGLAANTGELFF. In DNA form, the CDR3 reads TGTGCCAGTAAAAAGGGACTAGCGGCGAACACCGGGGAGCTGTTTTTT. Using reference TRBV19 and TRBJ2-2 for the parts outside the CDR3, the full variable domain is DGGITQSPKYLFRKEGQNVTLSCEQNLNHDAMYWYRQDPGQGLRLIYYSQIVNDFQKGDIAEGYSVSREKKESFPLTVTSAQKNPTAFYLCASKKGLAANTGELFFGEGSRLTVL.

The V and J genes are TRBV19 and TRBJ2-7, with 8 bases aligning to TRBD2. Germline lookup yields CDR1 LNHDA and CDR2 SQIVND (reference sequence). The junction had 12 bases not matched to a gene; V was cut back by 1 base and J by 4 bases. CDR3 length: 17 amino acids. CDR3 sequence: CASSIAGTRGNLYEQYF. DNA of the CDR3: TGTGCCAGTAGTATAGCTGGGACTAGGGGGAATCTTTACGAGCAGTACTTC.

This clone was observed a single time. The junction differs from germline at one of its ends, possibly a read error. The J gene is TRBJ2-2, the V gene TRBV5-6; D is uncertain. Germline CDR1 is SGHDT and CDR2 is YYEEEE. The CDR3 is made up of 14 amino acids. CDR3 protein: CASSLLDVAGELFF. The CDR3 DNA is TGTGCCAGCAGCTTGCTGGACGTTGCCGGAGAGCTGTTTTTT.

The CDR3 sequence: CATAREPQHF. The CDR3 DNA is TGTGCCACGGCTAGGGAGCCCCAGCATTTT. The chain is built from TRBV6-5 and TRBJ1-5, with no clear D. The CDR3 has 10 amino acids. Trimming stripped 10 bases from V and 8 bases from J, with 9 bases between. CDR1 MNHEY and CDR2 SVGAGI come from the germline V gene.

V is TRBV30 and J is TRBJ1-3, with 8 bases aligning to TRBD1. V lost 1 base, J lost 3 bases, and 11 bases stayed unmatched. Germline V gives CDR1 GTSNPN, CDR2 SVGIG (reference sequence). This CDR3 has 17 amino acids. CDR3 DNA: TGTGCCTGGAGTGCGGGGACAGGCGGAAGGGGTGGAAACACCATATATTTT. This codes for CAWSAGTGGRGGNTIYF. The full variable domain, completed using reference TRBV30 and TRBJ1-3, is SQTIHQWPATLVQPVGSPLSLECTVEGTSNPNLYWYRQAAGRGLQLLFYSVGIGQISSEVPQNLSASRPQDRQFILSSKKLLLSDSGFYLCAWSAGTGGRGGNTIYFGEGSWLTVV.

V and J are TRBV5-4 and TRBJ1-5; the D gene is possibly TRBD1 (5 bases). V was trimmed by 5 bases and J by 3 bases, leaving 9 bases between them. Germline lookup yields CDR1 SGHNT and CDR2 YYREEE (reference sequence). The CDR3 has 13 residues. CDR3 in amino acids: CASSPGLNQPQHF. CDR3 bases: TGTGCCAGCAGTCCGGGACTCAATCAGCCCCAGCATTTT.

CDR3 in DNA: TGTGCCCCGCCGAGGAGGTTTAGCACAGATACGCAGTATTTT. Translated: CAPPRRFSTDTQYF. The chain employs TRBV28 and TRBJ2-3, with D possibly being TRBD2 (5 bases). V gave up 11 bases and J gave up 0 bases, with 15 bases separating them. Germline loops: CDR1 MDHEN, CDR2 SYDVKM. The length of the CDR3 is 14 residues.

With regard to this clone: This CDR3 is also generated by other DNA sequences in the sample. The J gene is TRBJ2-2, the V gene TRBV4-3, with 8 nucleotides matching TRBD2. Germline V CDR1 and CDR2: LGHNA, YSLEER. The CDR3 is 17 amino acids. Trimming removed 0 bases from V and 5 bases from J; junction bases left unmatched: 8. The CDR3 spells CASSQEVLAGRTGELFF. The CDR3 nucleotides read TGCGCCAGCAGCCAAGAGGTATTAGCGGGGCGGACCGGGGAGCTGTTTTTT.

This clone has only one observation. The CDR3 loop reads CASSIGGVTMNTEAFF. CDR3 sequence (DNA): TGTGCCAGCAGCATAGGAGGGGTTACTATGAACACTGAAGCTTTCTTT. The V gene is TRBV7-3, the J gene TRBJ1-1, with TRBD1 as a possible D gene (5 bases). This CDR3 region has 16 residues. The germline gives CDR1 SGHTA, CDR2 FQGTGA. Trimming took off 5 bases at V and 0 bases at J, with 16 bases between the two ends.